This entry lists 22 T cell receptor beta chains sequenced from one sample in a study of blood T cell repertoires in COVID-19. Produced via immunoSEQ multiplex PCR; TCRdb's table is partial and in-frame only. The table lists hundreds of thousands of clones, around 84% of them singletons. What was sequenced was PBMCs or T cells enriched from blood (not recorded which). The receptors stem from a woman in her 40s who had recovered from COVID-19.

V gene TRBV7-9 combines with J gene TRBJ2-7; TRBD2 agrees at 11 bases. With 5 bases clipped from V and 9 bases from J, the junction kept 3 bases outside the gene matches. The germline V gene has CDR1 SEHNR and CDR2 FQNEAQ (reference sequence). The CDR3 contains 12 residues. CDR3 bases: TGTGCCAGCAGCCTAGGGACTAGCGGGCAGTACTTC. It specifies CASSLGTSGQYF.

This rearrangement joins TRBV11-3 to TRBJ2-3, with TRBD1 matching over 9 bases. Germline CDR1 and CDR2: SGHNT and YENEEA. V was pared by 4 bases and J by 6 bases, with 5 bases of the junction left unmatched. The CDR3 runs 14 residues. The CDR3 protein is CASSSGTGPDTQYF. The DNA for the CDR3 is TGTGCCAGCAGCTCCGGGACAGGGCCCGATACGCAGTATTTT.

The V call is TRBV7-2, the J call TRBJ1-2, with 7 bases aligning to TRBD1. Germline V gene data show CDR1 as SGHTA and CDR2 as FQGNSA. This CDR3 spans 15 amino acids. With V trimmed by 5 bases and J by 4 bases, 10 bases remained unmatched. The CDR3 region is CASSINRGSGYGYTF. Here the CDR3 DNA reads TGTGCCAGCAGCATAAACAGGGGTAGTGGCTATGGCTACACCTTC.

This clone occurred a few times. V and J are TRBV28 and TRBJ1-1; D remains ambiguous. The CDR3 runs 15 residues. V was shortened by 5 bases and J by 4 bases, with 17 bases between the two germline ends. The germline gives CDR1 MDHEN, CDR2 SYDVKM. Written as DNA, the CDR3 is TGTGCCAGCAGTCCGAGCGAGGGATGGAGCACTGAAGCTTTCTTT. Its translation is CASSPSEGWSTEAFF.

This clone showed up just a few times. The chain employs TRBV5-1 and TRBJ2-2; possible D gene TRBD1, 5 bases. Germline V gene lookup returns CDR1 SGHRS and CDR2 YFSETQ. The CDR3 has 13 residues. Trimming removed 7 bases at V and 4 bases at J, with 11 bases between. CDR3 residues: CASRPGPTGELFF. The CDR3 bases are TGCGCCAGCCGTCCAGGGCCCACCGGGGAGCTGTTTTTT.

CDR3 coding DNA: TGTGCCAGCAGGGCAGGGGGAGTACAGGAGACCCAGTACTTC. Its protein product is CASRAGGVQETQYF. The chain is built from TRBV6-5 and TRBJ2-5; 7 bases line up with TRBD1. V shed 6 bases, J shed 5 bases, and the junction held 9 bases outside the gene matches. The CDR3 runs 14 residues. CDR1 MNHEY and CDR2 SVGAGI come from the germline V gene.

The CDR3 loop reads CATEREWSDTQYF. The CDR3 nucleotides read TGTGCCACCGAGCGGGAGTGGTCAGATACGCAGTATTTT. This rearrangement joins TRBV24-1 to TRBJ2-3; 8 positions agree with TRBD2. CDR1 KGHDR and CDR2 SFDVKD come from the germline V gene. This CDR3 spans 13 amino acids. J was trimmed by 4 bases and V by 9 bases; bases with no gene match: 5.

The CDR3 DNA is TGTGCCAGCAGCTTAGGGAGTAGCGGGAGAAAAGAGACCCAGTACTTC. Translation: CASSLGSSGRKETQYF. The rearrangement uses TRBV7-2 and TRBJ2-5; 9 bases fit TRBD2. Germline loops: CDR1 SGHTA, CDR2 FQGNSA. The CDR3 sequence is 16 residues long. The trim removed 1 base at V and 3 bases at J, leaving 6 bases unmatched.

The V and J genes are TRBV5-1 and TRBJ2-2; TRBD2 agrees at 7 bases. The CDR3 sequence is 14 residues long. Germline V gene data show CDR1 as SGHRS and CDR2 as YFSETQ. Trimming took 3 bases from V and 7 from J; bases not matched to a gene: 6. Here the CDR3 reads CASSSTSAGGELFF. CDR3 nucleotides: TGCGCCAGCAGCTCCACTAGCGCGGGCGGGGAGCTGTTTTTT. The full variable domain, its missing parts supplied by reference TRBV5-1 and TRBJ2-2, is KAGVTQTPRYLIKTRGQQVTLSCSPISGHRSVSWYQQTPGQGLQFLFEYFSETQRNKGNFPGRFSGRQFSNSRSEMNVSTLELGDSALYLCASSSTSAGGELFFGEGSRLTVL.

The chain has TRBV25-1 and TRBJ2-2; 7 nucleotides match TRBD1. With V trimmed by 3 bases and J by 2 bases, 6 bases remained unmatched. Germline lookup yields CDR1 MGHDK and CDR2 SYGVNS. This CDR3 is 16 amino acids long. CDR3 sequence: CASSDQRQGNTGELFF. The CDR3 region has the DNA TGTGCCAGCAGTGACCAACGACAGGGAAACACCGGGGAGCTGTTTTTT.

The chain employs TRBV6-1 and TRBJ2-2; tentative D call: TRBD1 (5 bases). V was shortened by 3 bases and J by 0 bases, with 8 bases between the two germline ends. Germline CDR1 and CDR2: MNHNS and SASEGT. This CDR3 is 15 amino acids long. CDR3 in amino acids: CASSEDTANTGELFF. The CDR3 region has the DNA TGTGCCAGCAGTGAGGACACTGCGAACACCGGGGAGCTGTTTTTT.

The chain carries TRBV7-7 and TRBJ2-2; tentatively, D is TRBD2 (7 bases). V dropped 5 bases and J dropped 5 bases, with 21 bases sitting between them. Germline values: CDR1 SSHAT, CDR2 FNYEAQ (reference sequence). This CDR3 region has 17 residues. The CDR3 sequence: CASSQYAGRGATGELFF. In DNA, the CDR3 is TGTGCCAGCAGCCAATACGCGGGTCGGGGGGCAACCGGGGAGCTGTTTTTT.

The chain links TRBV11-3 to TRBJ1-2; D unclear. V lost 6 bases, J lost 5 bases, and 16 bases lay in between. CDR3 length: 14 amino acids. Per germline, CDR1 SGHNT and CDR2 YENEEA. CDR3 protein: CASRFTMVRYGYTF. DNA of the CDR3: TGTGCCAGCAGATTTACCATGGTCCGGTATGGCTACACCTTC.

This rearrangement joins TRBV13 to TRBJ2-3, with 13 bases matching TRBD2. Germline-derived CDR1 and CDR2 are PRHDT and FYEKMQ (reference sequence). This CDR3 is 16 amino acids long. V was pared by 5 bases and J by 3 bases, with 5 bases of the junction left unmatched. CDR3 protein: CASSKRTSGSTDTQYF. In DNA form, the CDR3 reads TGTGCCAGCAGCAAGCGGACTAGCGGGAGTACAGATACGCAGTATTTT.

The chain carries TRBV29-1 and TRBJ2-5; 7 nucleotides match TRBD2. The V and J ends lost 1 base and 5 bases, in that order; junction bases with no gene match: 13. This CDR3 is built from 16 residues. CDR1 and CDR2 (germline): SQVTM, ANQGSEA. This chain's CDR3 is CSVEGRGIAAGETQYF. The CDR3 nucleotides are TGCAGCGTTGAAGGGCGGGGGATAGCGGCGGGGGAGACCCAGTACTTC.

This sequence joins TRBV29-1 and TRBJ1-2; TRBD1 matches at 10 bases. Germline CDR1 and CDR2: SQVTM and ANQGSEA. Trimming removed 6 bases from V and 0 bases from J; junction bases left unmatched: 4. The CDR3 consists of 14 residues. CDR3 region: CSVWDRGANYGYTF. CDR3 coding DNA: TGCAGCGTGTGGGACAGGGGCGCTAACTATGGCTACACCTTC.

The gene calls are TRBV30 and TRBJ1-3; D is possibly TRBD1 (5 bases). The CDR3 length is 15 residues. Germline V gene sequence: CDR1 GTSNPN, CDR2 SVGIG (reference sequence). V was shortened by 4 bases and J by 3 bases, with 16 bases between the two germline ends. The CDR3 spells CAWTRAGGGGNTIYF. In DNA, the CDR3 is TGTGCCTGGACCCGCGCCGGGGGAGGTGGAAACACCATATATTTT.

This clone has more than one count but fewer than ten. V gene TRBV3-1 (or the pseudogene TRBV3-2) combines with J gene TRBJ2-7, with TRBD2 matching 11 bases. After removal of 3 bases from V and 0 bases from J, the junction contained 4 bases not matched to a gene. The CDR3 sequence is 16 residues long. CDR1 and CDR2 from the germline V gene are LGHDT and YNNKEL (reference sequence). The CDR3 bases are TGTGCCAGCAGCCAGAAACTAGCGGGGGTCTCCTACGAGCAGTACTTC. It yields the protein CASSQKLAGVSYEQYF.

This chain joins TRBV11-1 and TRBJ1-1, with 9 bases that match TRBD1. The germline CDR1 and CDR2 sequences are SGHAT and FQDESV (reference sequence). V lost 5 bases, J lost 0 bases, and 7 bases stayed unmatched. This CDR3 has 16 amino acids. The CDR3 DNA reads as TGTGCCAGCAGCCCACCGGACAGGGGCATGAACACTGAAGCTTTCTTT. It encodes CASSPPDRGMNTEAFF.

The rearrangement links TRBV15 to TRBJ1-4; no clear D gene. V was clipped by 4 bases and J by 7 bases, with 13 bases between them. Germline V gives CDR1 LNHNV, CDR2 YYDKDF (reference sequence). This CDR3 has 14 residues. The CDR3 sequence: CATSMQVVGEKLFF. The CDR3, as DNA: TGTGCCACCAGCATGCAGGTGGTTGGTGAAAAACTGTTTTTT. Full variable domain (rest looked up from reference TRBV15 and TRBJ1-4): DAMVIQNPRYQVTQFGKPVTLSCSQTLNHNVMYWYQQKSSQAPKLLFHYYDKDFNNEADTPDNFQSRRPNTSFCFLDIRSPGLGDTAMYLCATSMQVVGEKLFFGSGTQLSVL.

This clone has a handful of counts. The rearrangement joins TRBV14 to TRBJ1-2; perhaps TRBD1 as D (6 bases). The V end lost 1 base, the J end lost 3 bases, and 15 bases lay between the germline ends. This CDR3 comprises 16 residues. CDR1 and CDR2 (germline): SGHDN, FVKESK. CDR3 sequence: CASSQGSRGYYYGYTF. DNA of the CDR3: TGTGCCAGCAGCCAAGGTTCCAGGGGCTATTACTATGGCTACACCTTC.

On this clone: Different DNA sequences within this sample yield the same CDR3. The V gene is TRBV5-1, the J gene TRBJ1-2; no clear D. The CDR3 consists of 13 residues. Trimming pared 2 bases from V and 1 base from J, leaving 6 bases between. Germline-derived CDR1 and CDR2 are SGHRS and YFSETQ. The DNA for the CDR3 is TGCGCCAGCAGCTTAGAGGGTAACTATGGCTACACCTTC. Residues: CASSLEGNYGYTF.